The 4 T cell receptor beta chains given below trace back to one sample, sequenced in a study of tumor and adjacent non-tumor tissue in lung cancer. Three rounds of nested PCR, following a modified ARM-PCR protocol, produced the TCRbeta library. MiXCR, applied by TCRdb to the multiplex PCR reads, yields one record per CDR3 protein. The sample holds about 48,000 distinct CDR3 sequences; around 64% are singletons and the top ten take roughly 31%. No cell sorting was done before RNA was extracted from the tissue. The normal lung tissue was taken more than 3 cm from the tumor edge. Sequencing was carried out using distant non-tumor lung tissue. These receptors originate from a woman aged 70-85 years with non-small cell lung cancer.

Turning to this clonotype: It may be a read error: a sequence one base away is much more abundant. This rearrangement joins TRBV13 to TRBJ2-1; 14 bases are shared with TRBD2. There are 20 residues in the CDR3. Germline V gives CDR1 PRHDT, CDR2 FYEKMQ (reference sequence). The CDR3 DNA sequence: TGTGCCAGCAGCTCCCGGGTCGGGACTAGCGGGGGAAGCTCCTACAGTGAGCAGTTCTTC. It encodes CASSSRVGTSGGSSYSEQFF.

CDR3 region: CAGQEQDPPYEQYF. The CDR3 DNA follows: TGTGCCGGTCAAGAACAGGATCCGCCGTACGAGCAGTACTTC. V usage is TRBV12-3 or TRBV12-4 and J usage is TRBJ2-7, with a tentative D call TRBD1 (5 bases). This CDR3 is built from 14 residues. V was pared by 11 bases and J by 4 bases, with 21 bases between.

This clonotype was observed a few times. This chain uses TRBV2 with TRBJ2-5; 9 bases are a match to TRBD1. V lost 10 bases to trimming and J lost 4 bases; unmatched junction nucleotides: 16. The CDR3 has 16 residues. In germline, CDR1 is SNHLY, CDR2 FYNNEI. CDR3: CATSLTGGVDLETQYF. The CDR3 region has the DNA TGTGCCACCAGCCTGACAGGGGGAGTGGATTTAGAGACCCAGTACTTC.

A remark on this clonotype: An end of the junction differs from the germline gene, which may be a read error. V gene TRBV28 combines with J gene TRBJ2-3; D unresolved. Germline-derived CDR1 and CDR2 are MDHEN and SYDVKM. The CDR3 length is 17 residues. CDR3 amino acids: CATSFSFGHTASDTQYF. The CDR3 DNA reads TGTGCCACCAGTTTCTCGTTCGGCCACACGGCATCAGATACGCAGTATTTT.